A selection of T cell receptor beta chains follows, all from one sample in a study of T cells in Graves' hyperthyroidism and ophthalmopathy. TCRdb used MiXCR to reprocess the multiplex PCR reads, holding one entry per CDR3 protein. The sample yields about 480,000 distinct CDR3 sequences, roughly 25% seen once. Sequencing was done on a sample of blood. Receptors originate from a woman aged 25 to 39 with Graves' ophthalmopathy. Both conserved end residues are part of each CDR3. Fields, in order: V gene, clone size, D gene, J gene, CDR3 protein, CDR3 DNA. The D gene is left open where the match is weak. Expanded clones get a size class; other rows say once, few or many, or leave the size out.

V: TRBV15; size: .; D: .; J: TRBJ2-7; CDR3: CATSRLKAYEQYF; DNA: TGTGCCACCAGCAGGCTGAAAGCCTACGAGCAGTACTTC
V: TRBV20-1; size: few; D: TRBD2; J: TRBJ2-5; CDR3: CSARVAGGRTQYF; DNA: TGCAGTGCTAGGGTAGCGGGGGGGCGGACCCAGTACTTC
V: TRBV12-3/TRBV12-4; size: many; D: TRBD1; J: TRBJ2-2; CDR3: CASVRQGATGELFF; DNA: TGTGCCAGTGTGAGGCAGGGGGCCACCGGGGAGCTGTTTTTT
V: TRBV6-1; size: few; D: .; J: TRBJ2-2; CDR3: CASSEDRNTGELFF; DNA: TGTGCCAGCAGTGAAGACCGAAACACCGGGGAGCTGTTTTTT
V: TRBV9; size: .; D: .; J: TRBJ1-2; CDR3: CASSVTAQEGLNGYTF; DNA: TGTGCCAGCAGCGTGACTGCACAGGAGGGTTTGAATGGCTACACCTTC
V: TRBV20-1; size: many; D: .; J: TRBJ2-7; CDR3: CSARAGREQYF; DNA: TGCAGTGCTAGAGCTGGCAGAGAGCAGTACTTC
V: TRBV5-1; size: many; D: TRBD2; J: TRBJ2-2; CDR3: CASSPGGAFTGELFF; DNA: TGCGCCAGCAGCCCCGGGGGGGCTTTCACCGGGGAGCTGTTTTTT
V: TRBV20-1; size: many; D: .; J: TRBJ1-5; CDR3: CSARPDRLEYSNQPQHF; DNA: TGCAGTGCACGACCGGACAGACTAGAATATAGCAATCAGCCCCAGCATTTT
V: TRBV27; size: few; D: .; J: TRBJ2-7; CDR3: CASSLPDSPYEQYF; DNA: TGTGCCAGCAGTCTTCCGGACAGCCCCTACGAGCAGTACTTC
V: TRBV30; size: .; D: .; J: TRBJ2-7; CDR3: CAWSLEGPAYEQYF; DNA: TGTGCCTGGAGTCTTGAGGGACCCGCCTACGAGCAGTACTTC
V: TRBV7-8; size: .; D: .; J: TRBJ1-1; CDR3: CASSLEGASMNTEAFF; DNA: TGTGCCAGCAGCTTAGAAGGGGCCTCGATGAACACTGAAGCTTTCTTT
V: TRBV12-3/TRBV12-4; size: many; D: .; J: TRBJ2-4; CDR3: CASSPPAGDIQYF; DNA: TGTGCCAGCAGCCCTCCTGCAGGGGACATTCAGTACTTC
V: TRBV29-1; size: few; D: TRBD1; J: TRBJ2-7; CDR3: CSVESGTGLNEQYF; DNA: TGCAGCGTTGAGTCCGGGACAGGGTTAAACGAGCAGTACTTC
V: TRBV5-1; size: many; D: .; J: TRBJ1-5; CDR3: CASSLDSNQPQHF; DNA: TGTGCCAGCAGTTTAGATAGCAATCAGCCCCAGCATTTT
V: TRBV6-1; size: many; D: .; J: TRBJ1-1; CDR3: CASSDTTTEAFF; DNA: TGTGCCAGCAGTGACACCACCACTGAAGCTTTCTTT
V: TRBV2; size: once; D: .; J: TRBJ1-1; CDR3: CASSEATDNTEAFF; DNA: TGTGCCAGCAGTGAAGCGACAGATAACACTGAAGCTTTCTTT
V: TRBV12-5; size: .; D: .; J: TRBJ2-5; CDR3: CASGLDRDGEETQYF; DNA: TGTGCTAGTGGTTTGGACCGGGACGGCGAAGAGACCCAGTACTTC
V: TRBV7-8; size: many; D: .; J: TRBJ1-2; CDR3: CASSPKPRSGYGYTF; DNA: TGTGCCAGCAGCCCTAAACCCAGGTCGGGCTATGGCTACACCTTC
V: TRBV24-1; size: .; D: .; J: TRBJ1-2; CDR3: CATSDLGDVDRTF; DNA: TGTGCCACCAGTGATTTGGGGGACGTAGATCGCACCTTC
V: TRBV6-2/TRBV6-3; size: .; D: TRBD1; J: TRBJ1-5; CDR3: CASSYTPGQEPYSNQPQHF; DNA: TGTGCCAGCAGTTATACGCCGGGACAGGAGCCTTATAGCAATCAGCCCCAGCATTTT
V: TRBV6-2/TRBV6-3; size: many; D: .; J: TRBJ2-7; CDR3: CASSDPGLTYEQYF; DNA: TGTGCCAGCAGTGACCCGGGCCTCACCTACGAGCAGTACTTC
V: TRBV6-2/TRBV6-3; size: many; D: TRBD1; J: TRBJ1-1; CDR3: CASSRPGITGDTEAFF; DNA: TGTGCCAGCAGCCGACCGGGCATAACAGGGGACACTGAAGCTTTCTTT
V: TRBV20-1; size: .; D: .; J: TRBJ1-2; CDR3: CSARNPSNVDF; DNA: TGCAGTGCTAGAAACCCCTCGAATGTTGATTTC
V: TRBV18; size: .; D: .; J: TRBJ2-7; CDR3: CASSPGVRYEQYF; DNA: TGTGCCAGCTCGCCAGGGGTGAGGTACGAGCAGTACTTC
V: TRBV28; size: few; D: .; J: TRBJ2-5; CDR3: CASSLGAAIQETQYF; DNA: TGTGCCAGCAGTTTAGGGGCAGCTATCCAAGAGACCCAGTACTTC
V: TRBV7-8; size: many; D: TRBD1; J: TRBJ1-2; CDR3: CASSLDRGSSYGYTF; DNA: TGTGCCAGCAGCTTAGACAGGGGGTCTAGCTATGGCTACACCTTC
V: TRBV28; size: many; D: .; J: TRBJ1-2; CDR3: CASSLHGQTNGYTF; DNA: TGTGCCAGCAGTTTACACGGACAGACTAATGGCTACACCTTC
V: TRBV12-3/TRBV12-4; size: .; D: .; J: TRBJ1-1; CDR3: CASSLAYGRRGTEAFF; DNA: TGTGCCAGCAGTTTAGCCTACGGCCGACGGGGCACTGAAGCTTTCTTT
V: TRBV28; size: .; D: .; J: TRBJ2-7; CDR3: CASKFSPGVGGGYEQYF; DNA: TGTGCCAGCAAATTTAGCCCTGGGGTAGGTGGGGGCTACGAGCAGTACTTC
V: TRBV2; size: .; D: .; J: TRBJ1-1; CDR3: CASSAPGATEAFF; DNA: TGTGCCAGCAGTGCTCCGGGGGCAACTGAAGCTTTCTTT
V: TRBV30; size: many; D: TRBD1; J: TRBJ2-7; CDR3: CAWTGQGAYEQYF; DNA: TGTGCCTGGACGGGACAGGGCGCCTACGAGCAGTACTTC
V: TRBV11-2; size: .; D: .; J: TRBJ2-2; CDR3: CASTYDLPGNAGELFF; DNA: TGTGCCAGCACCTATGATTTGCCGGGCAATGCCGGGGAGCTGTTTTTT
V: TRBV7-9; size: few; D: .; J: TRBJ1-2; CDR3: CASSLGGVSYGYTF; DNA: TGTGCCAGCAGCTTAGGGGGAGTGAGCTATGGCTACACCTTC
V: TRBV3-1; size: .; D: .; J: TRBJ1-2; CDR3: CASSQEETGLDGYTF; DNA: TGTGCCAGCAGCCAAGAGGAAACGGGATTGGATGGCTACACCTTC
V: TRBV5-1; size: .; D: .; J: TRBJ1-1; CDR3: CASSQDRNAMNTEAFF; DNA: TGCGCCAGCAGCCAAGACAGAAACGCTATGAACACTGAAGCTTTCTTT
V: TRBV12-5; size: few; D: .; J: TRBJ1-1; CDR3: CASGTTQMGTEAFF; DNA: TGTGCTAGTGGAACCACCCAAATGGGCACTGAAGCTTTCTTT
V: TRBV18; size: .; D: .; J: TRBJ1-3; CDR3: CASSPRWESSGNTIYF; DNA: TGTGCCAGCTCACCGAGGTGGGAAAGCTCTGGAAACACCATATATTTT
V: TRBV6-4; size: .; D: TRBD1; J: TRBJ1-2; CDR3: CASSGSGTGSGCGYTF; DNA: TGTGCCAGCAGTGGGTCCGGGACAGGGAGCGGTTGTGGCTACACCTTC
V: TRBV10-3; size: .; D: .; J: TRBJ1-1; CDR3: CAIRAVSNTEAFF; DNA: TGTGCCATCAGAGCGGTCTCGAACACTGAAGCTTTCTTT
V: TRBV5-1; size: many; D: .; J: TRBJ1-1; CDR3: CASRETPDTEAFF; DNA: TGCGCCAGCAGAGAAACACCGGACACTGAAGCTTTCTTT
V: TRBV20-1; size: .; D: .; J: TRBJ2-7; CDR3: CSARSPGPSDEQYF; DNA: TGCAGTGCTAGATCTCCGGGCCCCTCCGACGAGCAGTACTTC
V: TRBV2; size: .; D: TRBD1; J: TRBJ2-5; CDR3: CASSLGQGDHRETQYF; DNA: TGTGCCAGCAGCTTGGGACAGGGAGATCATAGGGAGACCCAGTACTTC
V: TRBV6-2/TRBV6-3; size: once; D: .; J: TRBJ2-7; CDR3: CASSQTQYDQYF; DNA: TGTGCCAGCAGTCAGACCCAATACGATCAGTACTTC
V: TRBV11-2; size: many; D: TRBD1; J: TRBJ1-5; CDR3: CASSLFGQGAGQPQHF; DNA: TGTGCCAGCAGCTTATTCGGGCAGGGGGCAGGTCAGCCCCAGCATTTT
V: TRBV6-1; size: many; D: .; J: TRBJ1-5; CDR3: CASRRGHNSNQPQHF; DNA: TGTGCCAGCAGGAGGGGACATAATAGCAATCAGCCCCAGCATTTT
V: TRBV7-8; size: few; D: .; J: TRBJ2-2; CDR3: CASSAYRDTNTGELFF; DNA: TGTGCCAGCAGCGCCTACCGGGACACCAACACCGGGGAGCTGTTTTTT
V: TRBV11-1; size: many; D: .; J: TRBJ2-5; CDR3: CASSVTGSQETQYF; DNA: TGTGCCAGCAGCGTAACAGGATCCCAAGAGACCCAGTACTTC
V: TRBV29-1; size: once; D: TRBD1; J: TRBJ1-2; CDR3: CSVRQGAGGYTF; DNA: TGCAGCGTTCGACAGGGGGCTGGTGGCTACACCTTC
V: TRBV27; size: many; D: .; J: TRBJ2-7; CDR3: CASSSLDRTYEQYF; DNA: TGTGCCAGCAGTTCCCTGGACAGAACCTACGAGCAGTACTTC
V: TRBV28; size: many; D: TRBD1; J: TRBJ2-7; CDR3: CASSTGQFSYEQYF; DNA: TGTGCCAGCAGCACGGGACAGTTCTCCTACGAGCAGTACTTC
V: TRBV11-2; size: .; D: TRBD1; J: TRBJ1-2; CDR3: CASSPALTTGEGGYTF; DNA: TGTGCCAGCAGCCCGGCCCTCACGACAGGGGAGGGTGGCTACACCTTC
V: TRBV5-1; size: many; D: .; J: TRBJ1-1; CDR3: CASSLVGGRRTEAFF; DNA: TGCGCCAGCAGCTTGGTGGGGGGGCGTAGGACTGAAGCTTTCTTT
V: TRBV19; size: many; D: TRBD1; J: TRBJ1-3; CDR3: CASTARDRKPTIYF; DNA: TGTGCCAGTACCGCCCGGGACAGGAAGCCTACCATATATTTT
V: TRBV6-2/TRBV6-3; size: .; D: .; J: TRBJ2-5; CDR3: CASTPGWTEETQYF; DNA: TGTGCCAGCACCCCCGGGTGGACAGAAGAGACCCAGTACTTC
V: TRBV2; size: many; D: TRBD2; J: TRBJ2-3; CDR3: CASSEFTSGGGTDTQYF; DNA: TGTGCCAGCAGTGAATTCACTAGCGGGGGGGGCACAGATACGCAGTATTTT